These 32 T cell receptor beta chains came from one sample sequenced in a study of Tregs in tolerant kidney transplant recipients. Their cognate antigens are unknown. Sequencing used immunoSEQ multiplex PCR; TCRdb keeps in-frame clones, though not all of them. The data show fewer than 2,000 clones, with roughly 62% seen just once and less than 4.5% held by the top ten. Sequenced input: CD8+ T cells from blood cultured with allogeneic cells. These receptors all stem from a human donor in good health.

This clone came up a few times. The chain recombines TRBV19 with TRBJ2-3; 10 bases align to TRBD2. The CDR3 covers 15 residues. Unmatched junction bases numbered 4, after V lost 1 base and J lost 6 bases. Looked up from germline, CDR1 is LNHDA and CDR2 is SQIVND (reference sequence). The CDR3 bases are TGTGCCAGTAGTATAGTGGCTAGCGGGGGCGATACGCAGTATTTT. Its protein is CASSIVASGGDTQYF.

This sequence joins TRBV10-2 and TRBJ2-7, with unresolved D. The CDR3 runs 12 residues. V lost 0 bases to trimming and J lost 4 bases, with 4 bases between them. Germline V gene sequence: CDR1 WSHSY, CDR2 SAAADI. This chain's CDR3 is CASSESLYEQYF. CDR3 DNA sequence: TGCGCCAGCAGTGAGTCTTTGTACGAGCAGTACTTC.

Here the CDR3 DNA reads TGTGCCAGCAGTGGCATGGGGGGGCTAGCGGGGGTCCAAGAGACCCAGTACTTC. It specifies CASSGMGGLAGVQETQYF. This sequence joins TRBV6-1 and TRBJ2-5; 10 bases match TRBD2. Germline trimming cut 4 bases from V and 1 base from J; bases unmatched to any gene: 12. The CDR3 loop spans 18 amino acids. The germline CDR1 and CDR2 sequences are MNHNS and SASEGT.

CDR3 sequence reads: CANRQGDQPQHF. The DNA of the CDR3 is TGTGCCAACCGACAGGGTGATCAGCCCCAGCATTTT. V gene TRBV6-4 combines with J gene TRBJ1-5; 7 bases are shared with TRBD1. V lost 10 bases, J lost 5 bases, and 5 bases stayed unmatched. Germline V gives CDR1 MRHNA, CDR2 SNTAGT. The CDR3 totals 12 residues.

The chain has TRBV19 and TRBJ1-2, with unresolved D. This CDR3 contains 12 residues. The V gene lost 6 bases and the J gene lost 8 bases, with 13 bases spanning the gap. The germline gives CDR1 LNHDA, CDR2 SQIVND (reference sequence). CDR3 nucleotides: TGTGCCAGTAGCATCGGGCTGATCGGCTACACCTTC. Translation: CASSIGLIGYTF.

The chain is built from TRBV2 and TRBJ2-2; 7 bases line up with TRBD1. The CDR3 has 17 amino acids. V lost 2 bases and J lost 4; bases outside the gene matches: 10. Per germline, CDR1 SNHLY and CDR2 FYNNEI. The CDR3 spells CASSELRGRWGTGELFF. CDR3 coding DNA: TGTGCCAGCAGTGAATTGAGGGGGCGGTGGGGCACCGGGGAGCTGTTTTTT.

The chain combines TRBV6-5 with TRBJ1-2; no definite D call. V was pared by 2 bases and J by 2 bases, with 9 bases between. Germline values: CDR1 MNHEY, CDR2 SVGAGI. The CDR3 runs 14 residues. CDR3 coding DNA: TGTGCCAGCAGTTACGGCGACACGAACTATGGCTACACCTTC. Translation: CASSYGDTNYGYTF.

This sequence joins TRBV2 and TRBJ1-2, with TRBD1 matching over 9 bases. The germline gives CDR1 SNHLY, CDR2 FYNNEI. The V gene end was trimmed by 5 bases and the J gene end by 8 bases; junction bases not matched to a gene: 9. The CDR3 contains 14 residues. The CDR3 region has the DNA TGTGCCAGCAGTCCGGGACAGGGTGCTTACGGCTACACCTTC. Protein sequence: CASSPGQGAYGYTF. Complete variable domain (other parts from reference TRBV2 and TRBJ1-2): EPEVTQTPSHQVTQMGQEVILRCVPISNHLYFYWYRQILGQKVEFLVSFYNNEISEKSEIFDDQFSVERPDGSNFTLKIRSTKLEDSAMYFCASSPGQGAYGYTFGSGTRLTVV.

The sample holds a few counts of this clone. The chain has TRBV7-8 and TRBJ1-4; 7 bases agree with TRBD1. This CDR3 is built from 14 residues. The germline CDR1 and CDR2 sequences are SGHVS and FQNEAQ. Trimming removed 3 bases from V and 8 bases from J; junction bases left unmatched: 6. The CDR3 sequence is CASSFRDSREKLFF. The DNA of the CDR3 is TGTGCCAGCAGCTTTAGGGACAGTAGGGAAAAACTGTTTTTT.

On this clone: This specimen includes other DNA sequences encoding the same CDR3. The CDR3 nucleotides are TGTGCCAGCAGTTTTGGTCCAGGGGGGGGAGAGCAGTACTTC. Protein: CASSFGPGGGEQYF. This chain connects TRBV27 to TRBJ2-7; either TRBD1 or TRBD2 may fit D (7 bases each). Trimming removed 3 bases at V and 7 bases at J, with 16 bases between. Germline CDR1 MNHEY, CDR2 SMNVEV (reference sequence). CDR3 length equals 14 residues.

The chain recombines TRBV1 with TRBJ1-1; the table's D gene call, TRBD1, was not cross checked with the DNA. TRBV1 has pseudogene status. CDR3 length: 14 amino acids. The CDR3: CTSSQDRDRGSAFF. CDR3 in DNA: TGCACCAGCAGCCAAGACCGGGACAGGGGTTCAGCTTTCTTT.

CDR3 region: CASSKVAGEQFF. The CDR3 nucleotides read TGTGCCAGCAGTAAGGTCGCGGGCGAGCAGTTCTTC. V and J are TRBV27 and TRBJ2-1, with a weak D call TRBD2 (5 bases). This CDR3 contains 12 residues. V was clipped by 5 bases and J by 10 bases, with 12 bases between them. The germline gives CDR1 MNHEY, CDR2 SMNVEV (reference sequence).

As concerns this clone: One end of the junction fails to match germline, which may point to a read error. The chain couples TRBV6-5 to TRBJ1-5; D gene uncertain. Germline V lookup: CDR1 MNHEY, CDR2 SVGAGI. The CDR3 loop spans 12 amino acids. The CDR3 loop is CASLDGKSAPAF. CDR3 DNA: TGTGCCAGCCTGGACGGAAAATCAGCCCCAGCATTT.

This clone was observed a few times. The chain recombines TRBV4-1 with TRBJ2-1, with D possibly matching TRBD2 (5 bases). The CDR3 has 15 amino acids. V lost 5 bases and J lost 3, with 14 bases in between. CDR1 is MGHRA, CDR2 YSYEKL, per germline. CDR3 coding DNA: TGCGCCAGCAGCGCTAGCCCAGGAGGCTACAATGAGCAGTTCTTC. This encodes CASSASPGGYNEQFF.

The chain has TRBV19 and TRBJ1-3; D is uncertain. V was trimmed by 3 bases and J by 14 bases, leaving 17 bases between them. This CDR3 spans 13 amino acids. Germline V gene sequence: CDR1 LNHDA, CDR2 SQIVND (reference sequence). The CDR3 DNA sequence: TGTGCCAGTAGTATTCTTTTAGACCGGGATTTATATTTT. Encoded protein: CASSILLDRDLYF.

The chain couples TRBV5-1 to TRBJ2-5, with D perhaps TRBD2 (5 bases). Germline V lookup: CDR1 SGHRS, CDR2 YFSETQ. The CDR3 has 15 amino acids. Trimming left V 0 bases short and J 5 bases short, with 14 bases between. CDR3 nucleotides: TGCGCCAGCAGCTTGGACGGGATGTCTACGGAGACCCAGTACTTC. It is translated as CASSLDGMSTETQYF. The whole variable domain, remainder taken from reference TRBV5-1 and TRBJ2-5, is KAGVTQTPRYLIKTRGQQVTLSCSPISGHRSVSWYQQTPGQGLQFLFEYFSETQRNKGNFPGRFSGRQFSNSRSEMNVSTLELGDSALYLCASSLDGMSTETQYFGPGTRLLVL.

The chain has TRBV27 and TRBJ2-1; 9 positions match TRBD1. V dropped 3 bases and J dropped 0; count of bases not matched to a gene: 0. Per the germline V gene, CDR1 is MNHEY and CDR2 is SMNVEV (reference sequence). The CDR3 loop spans 15 amino acids. The CDR3 loop is CASSLTGGSYNEQFF. The CDR3 nucleotides are TGTGCCAGCAGTTTGACAGGGGGCTCCTACAATGAGCAGTTCTTC.

In regard to this clone: The germline gene is not matched at one end of the junction; a read error may be the cause. The chain links TRBV9 to TRBJ2-7; D is possibly TRBD2 (7 bases). CDR3 length equals 17 residues. CDR1 and CDR2 from the germline V gene are SGDLS and YYNGEE. The CDR3 nucleotides are TGTGCCCGCAGCGTAGGCCTAGGTGGGGGGGCTTCCTACGAGCAGTACTTC. Residues: CARSVGLGGGASYEQYF.

V usage is TRBV20-1 and J usage is TRBJ2-7; a weak D match, TRBD1 (6 bases). Germline V CDR1 and CDR2: DFQATT, SNEGSKA (reference sequence). This CDR3 has 11 residues. Trimming pared 1 base from V and 6 bases from J, leaving 7 bases between. This chain's CDR3 is CSARGGREQYF. In DNA, the CDR3 is TGCAGTGCTAGAGGGGGGCGCGAGCAGTACTTC.

The J gene is TRBJ1-1, the V gene TRBV19; D remains unclear. This CDR3 comprises 13 residues. From germline, CDR1 is LNHDA and CDR2 SQIVND (reference sequence). Trimming removed 0 bases at V and 1 base at J, with 3 bases between. In DNA form, the CDR3 reads TGTGCCAGTAGTATAGAGGGGAACACTGAAGCTTTCTTT. This gives the protein CASSIEGNTEAFF.

This clone was detected only a few times. The V and J genes are TRBV6-1 and TRBJ1-1, with D maybe TRBD1 (6 bases). The germline CDR1 and CDR2 sequences are MNHNS and SASEGT. The CDR3 has 13 amino acids. V was pared by 6 bases and J by 5 bases, with 13 bases between. This chain's CDR3 is CASRDRFWTEAFF. CDR3 coding DNA: TGTGCCAGCAGAGACAGGTTCTGGACTGAAGCTTTCTTT.

The chain has TRBV19 and TRBJ1-3; D is ambiguous. The V gene's germline CDR1 is LNHDA and CDR2 SQIVND (reference sequence). V was shortened by 1 base and J by 2 bases, with 9 bases between the two germline ends. CDR3 length equals 15 residues. The CDR3 coding sequence is TGTGCCAGTAGTATAGGTTGGCCTCCTGGAAACACCATATATTTT. Its translation is CASSIGWPPGNTIYF.

The J gene is TRBJ2-1, the V gene TRBV7-9; D call uncertain. The germline V gene encodes CDR1 SEHNR and CDR2 FQNEAQ (reference sequence). This CDR3 comprises 11 residues. The V gene lost 4 bases and the J gene lost 6 bases, with 4 bases spanning the gap. CDR3 sequence: CASSYGNEQFF. The CDR3 DNA reads as TGTGCCAGCAGCTACGGCAATGAGCAGTTCTTC.

The chain employs TRBV11-2 and TRBJ2-1; D gene ambiguous. Trimming removed 0 bases from V and 7 bases from J, with 4 bases in between. This CDR3 region has 12 residues. Germline lookup yields CDR1 SGHAT and CDR2 FQNNGV. CDR3 residues: CASSLEGNEQFF. CDR3 DNA: TGTGCCAGCAGCTTAGAGGGTAATGAGCAGTTCTTC.

To note about this clone: The junction does not match germline at one end; this may be a read error. The same CDR3 is also encoded by other DNA sequences in this sample. V is TRBV25-1 and J is TRBJ1-2, with a tentative D call TRBD1 (5 bases). The germline V gene encodes CDR1 MGHDK and CDR2 SYGVNS. CDR3 length: 14 amino acids. For the CDR3, the DNA is TGCGCCAGCAGTGCCCTGGGAGGGGCCCATGGCTACACCTTC. Residues: CASSALGGAHGYTF.

The V gene is TRBV4-1, the J gene TRBJ2-3, with D unclear. The germline V gene has CDR1 MGHRA and CDR2 YSYEKL. The V end was cut by 4 bases, the J end by 0 bases, with 14 bases between. The CDR3 loop spans 16 amino acids. CDR3 nucleotide sequence: TGCGCCAGCAGCCCCGGCCATAGCTTTAGCACAGATACGCAGTATTTT. It specifies CASSPGHSFSTDTQYF.

This clone has a handful of counts. The chain uses TRBV29-1 and TRBJ1-1; D remains ambiguous. The V gene's germline CDR1 is SQVTM and CDR2 ANQGSEA. CDR3 length equals 12 residues. The V end lost 0 bases, the J end lost 7 bases, and 9 bases lay between the germline ends. The CDR3 protein is CSVEEGGIEAFF. The CDR3 DNA reads TGCAGCGTTGAAGAGGGAGGGATTGAAGCTTTCTTT.

The CDR3 sequence: CASSMWTGGENTIYF. The CDR3 DNA is TGTGCCAGTAGTATGTGGACAGGGGGCGAAAACACCATATATTTT. The chain has TRBV19 and TRBJ1-3; 11 bases are shared with TRBD1. Unmatched junction bases numbered 4, after V lost 3 bases and J lost 6 bases. From germline, CDR1 is LNHDA and CDR2 SQIVND (reference sequence). The CDR3 totals 15 residues.

This chain uses TRBV2 with TRBJ1-3; the D gene is possibly TRBD1 (5 bases). Trimming removed 1 base from V and 1 base from J, with 11 bases in between. CDR1 and CDR2 (germline): SNHLY, FYNNEI. This CDR3 is 16 amino acids long. This chain's CDR3 is CASSEEPGWSGNTIYF. The CDR3 region has the DNA TGTGCCAGCAGTGAAGAACCAGGGTGGTCTGGAAACACCATATATTTT.

The chain couples TRBV27 to TRBJ2-2; no definite D call. V was shortened by 3 bases and J by 5 bases, with 13 bases between the two germline ends. Germline CDR1 and CDR2: MNHEY and SMNVEV (reference sequence). There are 15 residues in the CDR3. As DNA, the CDR3 is TGTGCCAGCAGTTTCGACATCGGCCCTACCGGGGAGCTGTTTTTT. As protein: CASSFDIGPTGELFF.

This clone has only a few counts. This chain links TRBV25-1 with TRBJ2-2; 7 bases align to TRBD1. Germline V gives CDR1 MGHDK, CDR2 SYGVNS. V shed 8 bases, J shed 7 bases, and the junction held 4 bases outside the gene matches. The CDR3 is 12 residues long. CDR3 bases: TGTGCCAGCGAGGGGGCGATCGGGGAGCTGTTTTTT. Protein product: CASEGAIGELFF.

The chain has TRBV6-5 and TRBJ2-2; D perhaps matches TRBD2 (6 bases). The CDR3 length is 13 residues. V was trimmed by 2 bases and J by 8 bases, leaving 9 bases between them. CDR1 is MNHEY and CDR2 is SVGAGI in the germline V gene. As DNA, the CDR3 is TGTGCCAGCAGTTACGGTGGGAGGGGGGAGCTGTTTTTT. The encoded protein is CASSYGGRGELFF.